Each of the 30 T cell receptor beta chains below was sequenced from the same sample in a study of identical twins. TCRdb passed the 5' RACE reads through MiXCR, listing each CDR3 protein once. The data show about 890,000 distinct CDR3 sequences, with over 9% seen just once and roughly 1.6% held by the top ten. The same specimen was also included in a second study, on yellow fever vaccine responses in identical twins.

Sequencing was carried out using PBMCs. These receptors all stem from a woman aged 18-29 years in good health.

V and J are TRBV19 and TRBJ1-2, with 7 nucleotides matching TRBD1. V trimming: 5 bases; J trimming: 5 bases; junction bases outside the gene matches: 5. The length of the CDR3 is 13 residues. Germline V gene data show CDR1 as LNHDA and CDR2 as SQIVND (reference sequence). CDR3 amino acids: CASSWGTAYGYTF. The CDR3 coding sequence is TGTGCCAGTAGTTGGGGGACAGCGTATGGCTACACCTTC.

The chain couples TRBV9 to TRBJ2-1, with D maybe TRBD2 (6 bases). Germline V gene data show CDR1 as SGDLS and CDR2 as YYNGEE. Trimming took 3 bases from V and 1 from J, leaving 23 bases between them. This CDR3 is built from 19 residues. The CDR3 nucleotides are TGTGCCAGCAGCGAATCCCGGGGTAAAAGCGGGCGGTCCTACAATGAGCAGTTCTTC. This sequence encodes CASSESRGKSGRSYNEQFF.

This clonotype turned up a few times. J is TRBJ2-3 and V is TRBV28, with a weak D call TRBD2 (6 bases). V was trimmed by 4 bases and J by 0 bases, leaving 11 bases between them. The CDR3 length is 15 residues. Germline lookup yields CDR1 MDHEN and CDR2 SYDVKM. The CDR3 loop is CASSSVAGSTDTQYF. In nucleotides, the CDR3 is TGTGCCAGCAGTTCCGTGGCGGGGAGCACAGATACGCAGTATTTT.

In its sample, this clonotype was seen a few times. The CDR3, as DNA: TGTGCCAGCAGTGAGGAGGGGGTTGGAGCTTTGGATACGCAGTATTTT. Translated, it gives CASSEEGVGALDTQYF. This chain joins TRBV2 and TRBJ2-3; the D gene could be TRBD1 or TRBD2 (6 bases each). Germline lookup yields CDR1 SNHLY and CDR2 FYNNEI. This CDR3 region has 16 residues. Trimming shortened V by 3 bases and J by 6 bases, and 19 bases separated the two germline ends.

This clonotype was counted a few times. The gene calls are TRBV4-2 and TRBJ2-3; D is perhaps TRBD2 (6 bases). Germline CDR1 is LGHNA and CDR2 is YNFKEQ. This CDR3 comprises 18 residues. V lost 2 bases and J lost 0, with 18 bases in between. CDR3 sequence: CASSQIRDFPVSTDTQYF. DNA of the CDR3: TGTGCCAGCAGCCAAATCAGGGACTTCCCCGTTAGCACAGATACGCAGTATTTT.

V is TRBV5-4 and J is TRBJ2-5, with D tentatively TRBD2 (6 bases). Germline V gene lookup returns CDR1 SGHNT and CDR2 YYREEE (reference sequence). Trimming cost V 6 bases and J 1 base, with 16 bases left between them. This CDR3 is 15 amino acids long. CDR3 amino acids: CASTRNFGGQETQYF. The CDR3 nucleotides read TGTGCCAGCACCCGCAACTTCGGGGGCCAAGAGACCCAGTACTTC.

This clonotype was seen only a few times. The genes are TRBV20-1 and TRBJ1-2; the D gene is possibly TRBD1 (6 bases). The CDR3 consists of 13 residues. Germline assignment: CDR1 DFQATT and CDR2 SNEGSKA (reference sequence). V gave up 4 bases and J gave up 4 bases, with 13 bases separating them. CDR3 protein: CSAKQGVGYGYTF. The CDR3 DNA reads TGCAGTGCTAAACAGGGAGTCGGCTATGGCTACACCTTC.

The chain has TRBV4-2 and TRBJ2-5; D is tentatively TRBD1 or TRBD2 (6 bases each). Trimming shortened V by 1 base and J by 5 bases, and 20 bases separated the two germline ends. CDR3 length: 17 amino acids. The germline V gene has CDR1 LGHNA and CDR2 YNFKEQ. CDR3 nucleotide sequence: TGTGCCAGCAGCCAAGGGGCCGAGACAGGAGGGTTGGAGACCCAGTACTTC. This translates into CASSQGAETGGLETQYF.

Points on this clonotype: Sequence at one end of the junction differs from germline and may be a read error. This rearrangement joins TRBV7-9 to TRBJ2-3; 8 bases align to TRBD1. The CDR3 contains 17 residues. From germline, CDR1 is SEHNR and CDR2 FQNEAQ (reference sequence). The CDR3 bases are TGTGTCAGCAGCTGGGCGGGGACAGGAGGAAACACAGATACGCAGTATTTT. It specifies CVSSWAGTGGNTDTQYF.

This clonotype has more than one count but fewer than ten. The J gene is TRBJ2-3, the V gene TRBV28; 9 bases agree with TRBD2. The J segment lost 4 bases and the V segment lost 2 bases, leaving 10 bases of the junction unmatched. Germline V gives CDR1 MDHEN, CDR2 SYDVKM. The CDR3 is 17 residues long. CDR3 amino acids: CASSLGLRAGGADTQYF. Here the CDR3 DNA reads TGTGCCAGCAGTTTAGGATTGAGGGCGGGAGGGGCAGATACGCAGTATTTT. The complete variable domain, with remaining parts taken from reference TRBV28 and TRBJ2-3, reads DVKVTQSSRYLVKRTGEKVFLECVQDMDHENMFWYRQDPGLGLRLIYFSYDVKMKEKGDIPEGYSVSREKKERFSLILESASTNQTSMYLCASSLGLRAGGADTQYFGPGTRLTVL.

Only a few counts were recorded for this clonotype. The J gene is TRBJ1-1, the V gene TRBV12-3 or TRBV12-4, with D unclear. The CDR3 length is 13 residues. V lost 1 base, J lost 7 bases, and 10 bases lay in between. The CDR3 coding sequence is TGTGCCAGCAGTTTAGGGCTTCTGGGTGAAGCTTTCTTT. This gives the protein CASSLGLLGEAFF.

This clonotype was found many times. The CDR3 sequence is CSVVRRINEQFF. The CDR3 coding sequence is TGCAGCGTTGTCCGCAGAATCAATGAGCAGTTCTTC. V and J are TRBV29-1 and TRBJ2-1; D is unclear. CDR1 SQVTM and CDR2 ANQGSEA come from the germline V gene. This CDR3 is 12 amino acids long. V lost 4 bases and J lost 6, with 10 bases in between.

This clonotype was observed a handful of times. The gene calls are TRBV10-3 and TRBJ1-4; 9 nucleotides line up with TRBD1. CDR3 length: 12 residues. Germline V CDR1 and CDR2: ENHRY, SYGVKD. V was clipped by 6 bases and J by 8 bases; unmatched bases: 1. DNA of the CDR3: TGTGCCATCAGCGGGACAGGGGAAAAACTGTTTTTT. Protein product: CAISGTGEKLFF.

The rearrangement joins TRBV6-5 to TRBJ1-1, with TRBD1 matching 7 bases. The CDR3 has 16 residues. CDR1 is MNHEY, CDR2 SVGAGI, per germline. J gave up 6 bases and V 0 bases, and 10 bases lay outside the gene matches. As DNA, the CDR3 is TGTGCCAGCAGTTACTCGAGAGGCGGCCAGGGGGCTGAAGCTTTCTTT. Residues: CASSYSRGGQGAEAFF.

At least ten counts were recorded for this clonotype. The CDR3 region is CASSLARVNNEQFF. For the CDR3, the DNA is TGTGCCAGCAGCTTAGCGCGGGTAAACAATGAGCAGTTCTTC. V gene TRBV7-2 combines with J gene TRBJ2-1, with D maybe TRBD2 (5 bases). The V gene lost 0 bases and the J gene lost 5 bases, with 8 bases spanning the gap. The CDR3 is 14 residues long. The V gene's germline CDR1 is SGHTA and CDR2 FQGNSA.

The chain employs TRBV20-1 and TRBJ1-3; D might be TRBD1 (5 bases). The CDR3 has 14 residues. Between the trimmed V and J ends, which lost 1 base and 4 bases, there was a span of 11 bases. In germline, CDR1 is DFQATT, CDR2 SNEGSKA (reference sequence). The chain's CDR3 is CSARAPGQGNTIYF. CDR3 DNA: TGCAGTGCTAGAGCTCCAGGGCAAGGAAACACCATATATTTT.

This clonotype was observed a few times. The chain uses TRBV6-1 and TRBJ2-7; either TRBD1 or TRBD2 may fit D (5 bases each). The length of the CDR3 is 17 residues. V shed 3 bases and J shed 0 bases, with 18 bases lying between them. Germline CDR1 reads MNHNS; CDR2 reads SASEGT. In DNA form, the CDR3 reads TGTGCCAGCAGTGATCAGGGAGATACGCCAAACTCCTACGAGCAGTACTTC. Translated, it gives CASSDQGDTPNSYEQYF.

The V call is TRBV4-1, the J call TRBJ2-5; 7 bases line up with TRBD1. CDR3 length: 19 amino acids. V lost 2 bases, J lost 5 bases, and 20 bases stayed unmatched. The germline gives CDR1 MGHRA, CDR2 YSYEKL. Here the CDR3 DNA reads TGCGCCAGCAGCCAAAGCTTGGTTGGGGACAGTATATCAGGGGAGACCCAGTACTTC. Translation gives CASSQSLVGDSISGETQYF.

The rearrangement joins TRBV4-1 to TRBJ2-3, with TRBD1 identical over 10 bases. This CDR3 has 15 amino acids. The germline gives CDR1 MGHRA, CDR2 YSYEKL. Losses at the gene ends were 1 base for V and 7 bases for J; bases not matched to a gene: 5. CDR3 nucleotides: TGCGCCAGCAGCCAAGCCGGGACAGGGGCCCATACGCAGTATTTT. The encoded protein is CASSQAGTGAHTQYF.

This clonotype has just a few counts. This chain links TRBV6-1 with TRBJ2-1, with D possibly being TRBD1 (6 bases). CDR1 is MNHNS and CDR2 is SASEGT in the germline V gene. Trimming shortened V by 10 bases and J by 2 bases, and 15 bases separated the two germline ends. This CDR3 is built from 14 residues. CDR3 nucleotide sequence: TGTGCCACAAATCAGGGGATGACCTACAATGAGCAGTTCTTC. This codes for CATNQGMTYNEQFF.

The V gene is TRBV25-1, the J gene TRBJ2-3; 14 nucleotides align to TRBD2. This CDR3 is 17 amino acids long. From germline, CDR1 is MGHDK and CDR2 SYGVNS. Losses at the gene ends were 4 bases for V and 6 bases for J; bases not matched to a gene: 9. CDR3 DNA sequence: TGTGCCAGCAGTGCTAGACTAGCGGGAGGGCCCATGGATACGCAGTATTTT. Amino acids: CASSARLAGGPMDTQYF.

This chain links TRBV27 with TRBJ2-7; 7 positions agree with TRBD1. The CDR3 sequence is 12 residues long. Trimming took 6 bases from V and 5 from J; bases not matched to a gene: 4. Germline V gene sequence: CDR1 MNHEY, CDR2 SMNVEV (reference sequence). This CDR3 reads CASRDRRNEQYF. The CDR3 nucleotides read TGTGCCAGCAGGGACAGGAGGAACGAGCAGTACTTC.

This clonotype was counted between two and nine times. This chain uses TRBV6-5 with TRBJ1-1; possibly TRBD1 for D (5 bases). The CDR3 is 14 residues long. V was clipped by 0 bases and J by 4 bases, with 9 bases between them. Germline V gives CDR1 MNHEY, CDR2 SVGAGI. The CDR3 sequence: CASSYSWGGTEAFF. The CDR3 DNA sequence: TGTGCCAGCAGTTACTCGTGGGGGGGCACTGAAGCTTTCTTT.

The V and J genes are TRBV7-9 and TRBJ2-4, with a tentative D call TRBD2 (5 bases). The CDR3 is 16 amino acids. CDR1 is SEHNR and CDR2 is FQNEAQ in the germline V gene (reference sequence). Between the trimmed V and J ends, which lost 4 bases and 1 base, there was a span of 14 bases. Here the CDR3 DNA reads TGTGCCAGCAGCTCAACGGGATTGTCCGCCAAAAACATTCAGTACTTC. Its protein is CASSSTGLSAKNIQYF.

This clonotype has ten or more counts. This chain uses TRBV29-1 with TRBJ2-1, with D possibly matching TRBD2 (5 bases). CDR3 length equals 14 residues. The germline gives CDR1 SQVTM, CDR2 ANQGSEA. Trimming pared 6 bases from V and 7 bases from J, leaving 19 bases between. CDR3 residues: CSVYSPGYFNEQFF. Written as DNA, the CDR3 is TGCAGCGTGTACAGTCCGGGGTACTTTAATGAGCAGTTCTTC.

The chain combines TRBV20-1 with TRBJ2-1; 7 bases agree with TRBD1. This CDR3 is 14 amino acids long. V lost 7 bases and J lost 1; bases outside the gene matches: 7. Germline CDR1 DFQATT, CDR2 SNEGSKA (reference sequence). CDR3 DNA: TGCAGTGTTCTAGGGGACAGTTCCTACAATGAGCAGTTCTTC. As protein: CSVLGDSSYNEQFF.

This clonotype was detected many times. J is TRBJ2-5 and V is TRBV10-2, with D perhaps assigned TRBD1 or TRBD2 (6 bases each). V lost 6 bases, J lost 2 bases, and 13 bases lay in between. Per the germline V gene, CDR1 is WSHSY and CDR2 is SAAADI. This CDR3 spans 14 amino acids. The CDR3 here is CASRRDTEQETQYF. CDR3 nucleotides: TGCGCCAGCAGGCGGGACACGGAACAAGAGACCCAGTACTTC.

This clonotype was observed a handful of times. The chain recombines TRBV20-1 with TRBJ2-3; TRBD2 matches 9 bases. Germline V gene data show CDR1 as DFQATT and CDR2 as SNEGSKA (reference sequence). With 4 bases clipped from V and 2 bases from J, the junction kept 4 bases outside the gene matches. The CDR3 is 14 residues long. The CDR3 DNA is TGCAGTGCTAAGCGGGAGGATGACACAGATACGCAGTATTTT. Its translation: CSAKREDDTDTQYF.

This clonotype was counted a few times. The limits of the CDR3 on the DNA are not certain, so only TCRdb's listed CDR3 is given. V and J are TRBV7-2 and TRBJ1-1; the D call of TRBD1 is as the table states it, not checked on the DNA. Germline CDR1 and CDR2: SGHTA and FQGNSA. Counting both end residues, the CDR3 totals 16 amino acids. This CDR3 reads CASSSIWGSGATFYNF.

This clonotype turned up a few times. The V call is TRBV11-2, the J call TRBJ2-1; TRBD1 matches 11 bases. Germline CDR1 is SGHAT and CDR2 is FQNNGV. This CDR3 region has 16 residues. V lost 1 base to trimming and J lost 8 bases; unmatched junction nucleotides: 7. The CDR3 bases are TGTGCCAGCAGCTTAGTTCGCGGGACAGGGGGGCATGAGCAGTTCTTC. Protein sequence: CASSLVRGTGGHEQFF. The full variable domain, its missing parts supplied by reference TRBV11-2 and TRBJ2-1, is EAGVAQSPRYKIIEKRQSVAFWCNPISGHATLYWYQQILGQGPKLLIQFQNNGVVDDSQLPKDRFSAERLKGVDSTLKIQPAKLEDSAVYLCASSLVRGTGGHEQFFGPGTRLTVL.